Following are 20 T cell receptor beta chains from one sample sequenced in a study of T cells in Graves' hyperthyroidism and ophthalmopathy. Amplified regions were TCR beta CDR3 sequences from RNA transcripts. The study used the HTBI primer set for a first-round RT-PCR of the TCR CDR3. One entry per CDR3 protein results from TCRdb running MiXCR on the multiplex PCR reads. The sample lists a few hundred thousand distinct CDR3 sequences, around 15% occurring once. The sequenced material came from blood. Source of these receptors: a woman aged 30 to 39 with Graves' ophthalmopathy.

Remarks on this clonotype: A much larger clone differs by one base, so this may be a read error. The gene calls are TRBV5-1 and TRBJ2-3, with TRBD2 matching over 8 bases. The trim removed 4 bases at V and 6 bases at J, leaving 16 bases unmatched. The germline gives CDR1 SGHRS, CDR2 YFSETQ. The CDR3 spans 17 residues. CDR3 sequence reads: CASSAGPAGVPVDTQYF. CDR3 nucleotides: TGCGCCAGCAGCGCAGGGCCAGCGGGGGTTCCCGTGGATACGCAGTATTTT.

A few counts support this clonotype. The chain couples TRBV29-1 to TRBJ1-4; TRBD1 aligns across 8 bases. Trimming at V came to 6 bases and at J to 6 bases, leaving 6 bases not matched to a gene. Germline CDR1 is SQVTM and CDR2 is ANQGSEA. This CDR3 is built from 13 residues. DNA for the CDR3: TGCAGCGTCGCGAGGGGACAGGATGAAAAACTGTTTTTT. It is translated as CSVARGQDEKLFF.

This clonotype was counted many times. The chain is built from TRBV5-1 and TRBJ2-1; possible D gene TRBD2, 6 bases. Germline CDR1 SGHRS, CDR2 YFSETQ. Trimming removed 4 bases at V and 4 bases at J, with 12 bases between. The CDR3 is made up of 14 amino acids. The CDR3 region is CASSQGLDYNEQFF. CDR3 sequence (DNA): TGCGCCAGCAGCCAGGGACTCGATTACAATGAGCAGTTCTTC. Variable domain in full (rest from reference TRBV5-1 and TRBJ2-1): KAGVTQTPRYLIKTRGQQVTLSCSPISGHRSVSWYQQTPGQGLQFLFEYFSETQRNKGNFPGRFSGRQFSNSRSEMNVSTLELGDSALYLCASSQGLDYNEQFFGPGTRLTVL.

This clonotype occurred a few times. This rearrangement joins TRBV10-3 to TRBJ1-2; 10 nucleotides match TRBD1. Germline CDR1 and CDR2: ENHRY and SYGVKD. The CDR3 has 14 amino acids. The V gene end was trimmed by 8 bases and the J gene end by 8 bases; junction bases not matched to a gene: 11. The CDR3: CAIGTGQGGEGYTF. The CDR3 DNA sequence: TGTGCCATCGGTACCGGACAGGGGGGCGAGGGCTACACCTTC.

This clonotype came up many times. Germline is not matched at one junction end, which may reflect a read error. The CDR3 bases are TGTGCCACCAGTTTGGGTGTAAACTACGAGCAGTACTTC. This translates into CATSLGVNYEQYF. The chain recombines TRBV6-1 with TRBJ2-7; D is unresolved. The CDR3 runs to 13 residues. The germline gives CDR1 MNHNS, CDR2 SASEGT.

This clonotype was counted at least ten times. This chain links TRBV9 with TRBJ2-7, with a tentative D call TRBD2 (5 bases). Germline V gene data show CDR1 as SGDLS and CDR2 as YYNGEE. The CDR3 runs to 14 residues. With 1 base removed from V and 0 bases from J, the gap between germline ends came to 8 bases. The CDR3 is CASSVFGSSYEQYF. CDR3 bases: TGTGCCAGCAGCGTATTTGGGAGCTCCTACGAGCAGTACTTC.

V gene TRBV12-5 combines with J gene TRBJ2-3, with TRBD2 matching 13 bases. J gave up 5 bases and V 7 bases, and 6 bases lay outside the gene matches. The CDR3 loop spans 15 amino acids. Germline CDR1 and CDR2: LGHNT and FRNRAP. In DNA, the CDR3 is TGTGCTAGTGAACTAGCGGGGGGGCAACAAGATACGCAGTATTTT. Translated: CASELAGGQQDTQYF.

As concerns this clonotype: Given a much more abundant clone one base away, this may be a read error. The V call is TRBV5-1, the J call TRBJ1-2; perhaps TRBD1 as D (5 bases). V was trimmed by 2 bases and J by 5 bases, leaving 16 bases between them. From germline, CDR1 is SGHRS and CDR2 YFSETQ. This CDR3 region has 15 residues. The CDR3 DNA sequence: TGCGCCAGCAGCTTTTACCCCCTCGGGGCTTATGGCTACACCTTC. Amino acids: CASSFYPLGAYGYTF. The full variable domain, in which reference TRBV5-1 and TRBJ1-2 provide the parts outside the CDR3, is KAGVTQTPRYLIKTRGQQVTLSCSPISGHRSVSWYQQTPGQGLQFLFEYFSETQRNKGNFPGRFSGRQFSNSRSEMNVSTLELGDSALYLCASSFYPLGAYGYTFGSGTRLTVV.

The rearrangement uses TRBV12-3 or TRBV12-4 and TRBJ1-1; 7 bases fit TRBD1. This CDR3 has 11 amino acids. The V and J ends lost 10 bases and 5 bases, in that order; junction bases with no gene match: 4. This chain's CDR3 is CANFRGTEAFF. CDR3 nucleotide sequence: TGTGCCAACTTCAGGGGGACTGAAGCTTTCTTT.

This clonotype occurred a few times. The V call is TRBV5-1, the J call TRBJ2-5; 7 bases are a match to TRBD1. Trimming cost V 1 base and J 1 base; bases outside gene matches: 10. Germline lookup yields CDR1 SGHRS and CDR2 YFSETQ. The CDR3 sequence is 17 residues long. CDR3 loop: CASSLLRDRGSQETQYF. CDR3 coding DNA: TGCGCCAGCAGCTTGCTCCGGGACAGAGGAAGCCAAGAGACCCAGTACTTC. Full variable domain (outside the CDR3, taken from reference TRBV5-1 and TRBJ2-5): KAGVTQTPRYLIKTRGQQVTLSCSPISGHRSVSWYQQTPGQGLQFLFEYFSETQRNKGNFPGRFSGRQFSNSRSEMNVSTLELGDSALYLCASSLLRDRGSQETQYFGPGTRLLVL.

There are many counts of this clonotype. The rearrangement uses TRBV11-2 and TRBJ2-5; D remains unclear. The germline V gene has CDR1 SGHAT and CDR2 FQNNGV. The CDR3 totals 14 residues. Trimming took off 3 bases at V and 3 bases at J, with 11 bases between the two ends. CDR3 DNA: TGTGCCAGCAGCTTTTCCTTAGAAAAAGAGACCCAGTACTTC. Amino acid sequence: CASSFSLEKETQYF.

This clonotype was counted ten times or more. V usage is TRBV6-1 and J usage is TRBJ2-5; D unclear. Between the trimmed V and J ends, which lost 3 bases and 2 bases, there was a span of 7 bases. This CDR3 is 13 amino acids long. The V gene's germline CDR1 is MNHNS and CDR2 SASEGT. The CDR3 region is CASSDSAQETQYF. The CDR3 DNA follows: TGTGCCAGCAGTGACTCAGCGCAAGAGACCCAGTACTTC.

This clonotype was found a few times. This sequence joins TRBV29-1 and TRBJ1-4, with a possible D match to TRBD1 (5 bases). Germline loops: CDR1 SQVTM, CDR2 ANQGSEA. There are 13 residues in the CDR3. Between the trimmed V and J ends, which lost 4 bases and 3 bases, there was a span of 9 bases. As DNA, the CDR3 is TGCAGCGTTGGAAGGGGTGCTAATGAAAAACTGTTTTTT. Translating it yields CSVGRGANEKLFF.

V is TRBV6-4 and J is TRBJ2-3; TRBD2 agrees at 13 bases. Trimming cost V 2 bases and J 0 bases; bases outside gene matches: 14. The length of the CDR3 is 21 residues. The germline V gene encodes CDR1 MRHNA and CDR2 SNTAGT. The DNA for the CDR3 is TGTGCCAGCAGTGACGTCCCCTCGACTAGCGGGGGGTTACCTAGCACAGATACGCAGTATTTT. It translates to CASSDVPSTSGGLPSTDTQYF.

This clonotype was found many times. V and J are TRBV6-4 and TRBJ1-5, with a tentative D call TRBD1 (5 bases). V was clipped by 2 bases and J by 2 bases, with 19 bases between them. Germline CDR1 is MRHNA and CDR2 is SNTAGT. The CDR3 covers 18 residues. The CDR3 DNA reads TGTGCCAGCAGTGACCGAACCGCAGGGCTAGTATGCAATCAGCCCCAGCATTTT. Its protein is CASSDRTAGLVCNQPQHF.

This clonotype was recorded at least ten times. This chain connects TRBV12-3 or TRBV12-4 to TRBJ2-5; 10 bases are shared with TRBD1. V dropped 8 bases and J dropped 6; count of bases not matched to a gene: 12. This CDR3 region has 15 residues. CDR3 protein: CASGPFRDRGKTQYF. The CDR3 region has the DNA TGTGCCAGCGGCCCCTTCCGGGACAGGGGTAAGACCCAGTACTTC.

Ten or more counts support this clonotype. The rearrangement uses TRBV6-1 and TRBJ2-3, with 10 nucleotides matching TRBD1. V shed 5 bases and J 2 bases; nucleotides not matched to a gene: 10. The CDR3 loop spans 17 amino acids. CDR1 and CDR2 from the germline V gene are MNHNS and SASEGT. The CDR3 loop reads CASSYQGQGHSTDTQYF. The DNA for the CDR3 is TGTGCCAGCAGTTATCAGGGACAGGGGCATTCCACAGATACGCAGTATTTT.

The CDR3: CASKVGTGDLYEQYF. CDR3 nucleotide sequence: TGTGCCAGCAAAGTTGGGACAGGGGACCTATACGAGCAGTACTTC. The chain recombines TRBV6-2 or TRBV6-3 with TRBJ2-7; TRBD1 matches at 10 bases. Germline CDR1 MNHEY, CDR2 SVGEGT. This CDR3 is built from 15 residues. Trimming cost V 7 bases and J 4 bases; bases outside gene matches: 10.

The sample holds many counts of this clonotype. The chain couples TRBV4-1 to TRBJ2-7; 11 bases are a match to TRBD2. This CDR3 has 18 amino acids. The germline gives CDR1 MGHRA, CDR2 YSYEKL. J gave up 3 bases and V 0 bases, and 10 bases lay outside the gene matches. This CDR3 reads CASSQDGVAGGLNYEQYF. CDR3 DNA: TGCGCCAGCAGCCAAGATGGAGTAGCGGGGGGGCTTAACTACGAGCAGTACTTC.

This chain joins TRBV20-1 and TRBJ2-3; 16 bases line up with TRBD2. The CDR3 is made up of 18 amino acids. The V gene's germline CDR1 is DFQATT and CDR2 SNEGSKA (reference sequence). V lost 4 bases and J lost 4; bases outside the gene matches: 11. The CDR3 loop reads CSANSQPGLAGGADTQYF. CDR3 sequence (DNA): TGCAGTGCTAACAGCCAACCGGGACTAGCGGGGGGGGCAGATACGCAGTATTTT.